This T cell receptor beta chain was recovered during a study of cytomegalovirus exposure and HLA in healthy donors listed by TCRdb under 2017. With regard to the full study: According to a later analysis, one platform produced both the roughly 110 validation repertoires and the 666 repertoires of the first cohort. The study was designed to test whether signatures of past pathogen exposure could be identified by cataloging public T cell receptors. Besides the first cohort of approximately 670 subjects, a separate validation cohort made up of 90 to 150 different subjects was used. High-throughput TCR immunosequencing, statistical association of individual TCRs with disease status, and machine learning were combined to predict cytomegalovirus infection status.

The CDR3 goes from the cysteine to the phenylalanine over 14 residues. Only CDR3 DNA remains: 42 bases, in frame from the first base. V gives up 4 bases and J gives up 7 bases, and the segment between their germline ends measures 14 bases. Sequences MGHRA (CDR1) and YSYEKL (CDR2) are obtained from the germline V gene. Overall study outcomes, separate from this receptor: Most TCR sequences were seen in very few donors, while some public TCRs were found in many individuals. In a later analysis, TCRs clustered in the first cohort were found to also tend to co-occur in the roughly 120 validation repertoires, with 85% to 95% of cluster scores above 0. In the study, 150 to 200 TCR beta chains were listed as associated with cytomegalovirus. In both the original and validation cohorts, the classifier was reported to diagnose cytomegalovirus status with high specificity and sensitivity. The authors suggested that the approach could potentially be generalized to other disease states and immunological phenotypes. A later analysis had no HLA typing for the validation cohort, so co-occurrence there was scored across all 110 or so repertoires. In vitro tests confirmed that a few of the cytomegalovirus-associated TCR beta chains recognize cytomegalovirus antigens.

Libraries came from the immunoSEQ multiplex PCR assay. From the authors' description of their analysis: To diagnose cytomegalovirus status from the catalog of TCR beta chain sequences, a statistical classification framework was built. Not all clones reach the TCRdb copy of this immuneACCESS table, which keeps in-frame sequences only. Checked studies attribute under half of the gap to unresolved V genes and leave the rest unexplained. For V, J and clone size, that table is used; D and trimming come from the DNA. The sample data list 200,000 or so clones, and roughly 91% of these were observed just once. 1.5% to 2.5% of the sample comes from the top ten. The donors belonged to the validation cohort of 90 to 150 subjects, which was separate from the approximately 700-subject first cohort. For this clone: The antigen this receptor binds is unknown. Qualities for individual bases were not recorded, and no much larger clone is one base off.

The source is a young woman in good health and CMV-seropositive. Recombination joined TRBV4-1 with TRBJ1-5; TRBD1 is possibly the D segment (6 matching bases). Sequencing input: PBMCs. The bases are TGCGCCAGCAGCCCACACAGGGATTGGCAGCCCCAGCATTTT. It translates to CASSPHRDWQPQHF.